This T cell receptor (beta chain) came from a study of Graves' ophthalmopathy and Graves' hyperthyroidism. This clonotype has ten or more counts. At one boundary the junction diverges from the germline segment, which might be a read error. Ophthalmopathy donors were characterized by moderate-to-severe activity, CAS of at least 3, NOSPECS of at least 4, and duration under 3 months. The CDR3 covers 14 residues. From RNA, the CDR3 regions of TCR beta chains were amplified and sequenced. Investigators did first-round RT-PCR with HTBI primers, then second-round multiplex PCR. One entry per CDR3 protein results from TCRdb running MiXCR on the multiplex PCR reads. The profile shows nearly 400,000 distinct CDR3 sequences, around 20% of them singletons.

The chain is built from TRBV12-3 or TRBV12-4 and TRBJ1-1; D uncertain. The clonotype originates from a woman aged 18-29 years with Graves' ophthalmopathy. The sample was peripheral blood. Here the CDR3 DNA reads TGTGCCAGCAGTTTTTTGAGGGAGAACACTGAAGCTCTCTTT. Amino acids: CASSFLRENTEALF.